These 8 T cell receptor beta chains came from one sample sequenced in a study of T cells in women clearing cervical HPV infection. Profiling relied on immunoSEQ multiplex PCR, and the TCRdb table lists in-frame clones only, not all of them. Its listing shows 45,000 to 55,000 clones. The material sequenced was blood buffy coat. These receptors all come from a woman between 18 and 70 years old with a cervical HPV16 infection that either progressed to CIN3+ or cleared (not recorded which).

CDR3 bases read: TGTGCCAGTAGTTCCGAAACCGGGACTAGCGGGGGC. Translating gives CASSSETGTSGG. Given in full, the CDR3 is CASSSETGTSGGYTF. The chain couples TRBV19 to TRBJ1-2; a weak D match, TRBD1 (5 bases). The sequenced fragment ends 3 residues before the CDR3 boundary, so the rest is inferred from the germline J gene. Germline V CDR1 and CDR2: LNHDA, SQIVND (reference sequence). The CDR3 totals 15 residues.

About this clone: The read falls 3 residues short of the CDR3 end, and the missing part is taken from the germline J gene. The chain uses TRBV2 and TRBJ2-3, with 10 bases matching TRBD1. Germline V lookup: CDR1 SNHLY, CDR2 FYNNEI. V lost 6 bases and J lost 4; bases outside the gene matches: 13. This CDR3 region has 17 residues. CDR3 protein: CASRRTGTGAVSDTQYF. The sequenced part of the CDR3 DNA is TGTGCCAGCAGACGCACCGGGACAGGGGCTGTGTCAGATACG.

With respect to this clone: The read terminates 3 residues ahead of where the CDR3 ends, so the germline J gene completes it. The chain joins TRBV5-1 to TRBJ2-1; 12 bases map to TRBD2. Germline assignment: CDR1 SGHRS and CDR2 YFSETQ. The CDR3 sequence is 17 residues long. The V and J ends lost 0 bases and 4 bases, in that order; junction bases with no gene match: 5. CDR3: CASSLGRTSGDYNEQFF. CDR3 DNA, as far as it was read: TGCGCCAGCAGCTTGGGACGGACTAGCGGGGATTACAATGAG.

A note on this clone: The read gets to within 3 residues of the CDR3 end, and the germline J gene fills in the rest. V gene TRBV30 combines with J gene TRBJ1-1, with 9 bases aligning to TRBD1. The CDR3 consists of 11 residues. Trimming at V came to 8 bases and at J to 6 bases, leaving 4 bases not matched to a gene. Germline V lookup: CDR1 GTSNPN, CDR2 SVGIG (reference sequence). This CDR3 is CAADRGSEAFF. The CDR3 DNA, read in part, is TGTGCCGCGGACAGGGGCTCTGAA.

A word on this clone: The read stops 3 residues short of the end of the CDR3; the missing end is completed from the germline J gene. J is TRBJ2-1 and V is TRBV12-3 or TRBV12-4; 10 bases align to TRBD1. The trim removed 5 bases at V and 7 bases at J, leaving 8 bases unmatched. CDR3 length: 15 residues. CDR3 protein: CASSAGTGEGNEQFF. Incomplete CDR3 DNA: TGTGCCAGCAGTGCCGGGACAGGGGAGGGAAATGAG.

With regard to this clone: The CDR3 extends 3 residues past the end of the read, so its final part is completed from the germline J gene. This chain uses TRBV6-1 with TRBJ1-2; 7 nucleotides line up with TRBD1. Germline V gene sequence: CDR1 MNHNS, CDR2 SASEGT. The CDR3 extends over 13 amino acids. The ends lost 4 bases at V and 2 bases at J; junction bases unmatched: 1. The part of the CDR3 DNA that was read is TGTGCCAGCAGTGTACAGGGGAACTATGGC. It encodes CASSVQGNYG. In full, the CDR3 reads CASSVQGNYGYTF.

Regarding this clone: The sequence runs out 3 residues before the end of the CDR3; the remainder is reconstructed from the germline J gene. The chain has TRBV19 and TRBJ2-1; 9 nucleotides agree with TRBD2. The CDR3 extends over 15 amino acids. Germline V lookup: CDR1 LNHDA, CDR2 SQIVND (reference sequence). V trimming: 3 bases; J trimming: 3 bases; junction bases outside the gene matches: 3. The CDR3 here is CASSISGGHYNEQFF. The CDR3 bases that were read are TGTGCCAGTAGTATTAGCGGGGGCCACTACAATGAG.

Concerning this clone itself: The read stops 3 residues short of the end of the CDR3; the missing end is completed from the germline J gene. This sequence joins TRBV7-8 and TRBJ1-6, with 7 bases fitting TRBD1. Germline-derived CDR1 and CDR2 are SGHVS and FQNEAQ. V lost 5 bases to trimming and J lost 9 bases; unmatched junction nucleotides: 7. This CDR3 spans 14 amino acids. The CDR3 spells CASSPGQALSPLHF. The covered CDR3 bases are TGTGCCAGCAGCCCCGGACAGGCCCTTTCACCC.